The table lists the clone carrying this T cell receptor (beta chain) with a few counts. Its antigen is not identified. The protocol was immunoSEQ multiplex PCR, while the TCRdb copy is restricted to in-frame clones and leaves out a portion. The table shows 54,000 or so clones, with about 85% occurring only once. This entry is derived from a study of T cell responses to AZD1222 COVID-19 vaccine. Overall study results and limits: Baseline seropositives among AZD1222 recipients totaled only five to seven. Spike-wide vaccine-associated CD4 TCRs dominated at 160-218 and 743-854. Donors, mostly white British, included more females; clonal diversity was possibly underestimated.

V lost 3 bases and J 4 bases, leaving 12 bases between the germline ends. From germline, CDR1 is SNHLY and CDR2 FYNNEI. This CDR3 is built from 14 residues. The chain employs TRBV2 and TRBJ2-5; the D gene is possibly TRBD2 (6 bases). The sequence derives from an adult in good health. The specimen comprised peripheral blood, sampled on day 0 of AZD1222 vaccination. CDR3 in amino acids: CASSDSGPGETQYF. The CDR3 DNA is TGTGCCAGCAGTGACAGCGGGCCCGGAGAGACCCAGTACTTC.